One sample yielded the 18 T cell receptor beta chains listed below, sequenced in a study of blood T cells in healthy people across ages. Using a J-beta primer mix together with a sample-barcoded 5' primer, a second PCR was run for roughly 6 to 11 cycles. From the 5' RACE reads, TCRdb called clonotypes with MiXCR, one entry per CDR3 protein. The sample shows 1.2 million to 1.5 million distinct CDR3 sequences, around 42% of them seen only once. The sample taken for sequencing was blood. These receptors all come from a woman in her late teens or twenties in good health.

This clonotype was observed a handful of times. The chain recombines TRBV7-8 with TRBJ2-5; the D gene is possibly TRBD2 (6 bases). This CDR3 has 16 amino acids. Germline V gene sequence: CDR1 SGHVS, CDR2 FQNEAQ. Between the trimmed V and J ends, which lost 1 base and 3 bases, there was a span of 15 bases. For the CDR3, the DNA is TGTGCCAGCAGCTTAGAGGGTAGCGGATTCAAAGAGACCCAGTACTTC. Translation: CASSLEGSGFKETQYF. The full variable domain, with the rest looked up from reference TRBV7-8 and TRBJ2-5, is GAGVSQSPRYKVAKRGQDVALRCDPISGHVSLFWYQQALGQGPEFLTYFQNEAQLDKSGLPSDRFFAERPEGSVSTLKIQRTQQEDSAVYLCASSLEGSGFKETQYFGPGTRLLVL.

This chain uses TRBV7-9 with TRBJ1-1; D is perhaps TRBD1 (5 bases). V was trimmed by 1 base and J by 6 bases, leaving 12 bases between them. Germline V CDR1 and CDR2: SEHNR, FQNEAQ (reference sequence). This CDR3 comprises 14 residues. CDR3 bases: TGTGCCAGCAGCTTAGTTCCAGGGATGGCTGAAGCTTTCTTT. Translated, it gives CASSLVPGMAEAFF.

This clonotype was detected a few times. The J gene is TRBJ1-2, the V gene TRBV15, with TRBD1 matching over 7 bases. CDR1 LNHNV and CDR2 YYDKDF come from the germline V gene (reference sequence). The CDR3 is 12 amino acids. V shed 8 bases, J shed 2 bases, and the junction held 2 bases outside the gene matches. CDR3 DNA sequence: TGTGCCACCGGGGGACAGAACTATGGCTACACCTTC. Its protein is CATGGQNYGYTF.

This chain uses TRBV6-5 with TRBJ2-6; 11 bases are shared with TRBD1. The CDR3 sequence is 18 residues long. Looked up from germline, CDR1 is MNHEY and CDR2 is SVGAGI. The V and J ends lost 2 bases and 3 bases, in that order; junction bases with no gene match: 6. This CDR3 reads CASSYGTGGQIGANVLTF. CDR3 coding DNA: TGTGCCAGCAGTTACGGGACAGGGGGACAAATTGGGGCCAACGTCCTGACTTTC.

This clonotype was recorded a few times. The chain employs TRBV9 and TRBJ2-4, with TRBD2 matching over 10 bases. Trimming at V came to 3 bases and at J to 8 bases, leaving 2 bases not matched to a gene. Germline CDR1 is SGDLS and CDR2 is YYNGEE. This CDR3 has 13 residues. The CDR3 is CASSASGSDIQYF. DNA for the CDR3: TGTGCCAGCAGCGCTAGCGGGAGTGACATTCAGTACTTC.

With respect to this clonotype: The junction and the germline gene differ at one end; a read error may be behind it. This rearrangement joins TRBV18 to TRBJ1-2; 7 nucleotides line up with TRBD1. Looked up from germline, CDR1 is KGHSH and CDR2 is LQKENI. The CDR3 loop spans 16 amino acids. The CDR3 DNA is TGTGCCAGCCCACCCGACAAGCGAGGGACAGTCTATGGCTACACCTTC. Translation: CASPPDKRGTVYGYTF.

This clonotype was counted only a few times. This chain joins TRBV4-2 and TRBJ2-5, with TRBD2 matching over 8 bases. The DNA end is a closer match to TRBJ2-7, so the J assignment may be wrong. The CDR3 consists of 15 residues. Germline-derived CDR1 and CDR2 are LGHNA and YNFKEQ. This CDR3 reads CASSRPGLARAEQYF. CDR3 DNA: TGTGCCAGCAGCCGCCCAGGACTAGCTCGGGCCGAGCAGTACTTC.

The CDR3 sequence: CSAPSGWASNQPQHF. As DNA, the CDR3 is TGCAGTGCCCCAAGCGGGTGGGCCAGCAATCAGCCCCAGCATTTT. J is TRBJ1-5 and V is TRBV20-1, with D unclear. In germline, CDR1 is DFQATT, CDR2 SNEGSKA (reference sequence). Trimming took 6 bases from V and 1 from J, leaving 16 bases between them. The CDR3 consists of 15 residues.

The sample holds a few counts of this clonotype. This chain connects TRBV6-5 to TRBJ1-5; unclear D gene. Germline lookup yields CDR1 MNHEY and CDR2 SVGAGI. The CDR3 is made up of 13 amino acids. The V gene lost 5 bases and the J gene lost 7 bases, with 12 bases spanning the gap. CDR3 nucleotide sequence: TGTGCCAGCAGTGAGAGTAGCGACCAGCCCCAGCATTTT. It is translated as CASSESSDQPQHF.

There are a few counts of this clonotype. The chain links TRBV20-1 to TRBJ1-2, with D possibly matching TRBD1 (5 bases). V was shortened by 4 bases and J by 8 bases, with 17 bases between the two germline ends. This CDR3 region has 13 residues. Germline lookup yields CDR1 DFQATT and CDR2 SNEGSKA (reference sequence). The CDR3 bases are TGCAGTGCTATCCCGCTGGGGGTTGAAGGCTACACCTTC. This sequence encodes CSAIPLGVEGYTF.

The gene calls are TRBV28 and TRBJ1-1; D might be TRBD1 (5 bases). The CDR3 is 14 amino acids. CDR1 MDHEN and CDR2 SYDVKM come from the germline V gene. Trimming removed 4 bases at V and 1 base at J, with 10 bases between. The CDR3 spells CASSSGHSNTEAFF. The CDR3 nucleotides are TGTGCCAGCAGTTCCGGACACTCGAACACTGAAGCTTTCTTT.

This chain joins TRBV4-1 and TRBJ1-1; the D is unclear. This CDR3 is 16 amino acids long. CDR1 is MGHRA, CDR2 YSYEKL, per germline. Trimming pared 1 base from V and 0 bases from J, leaving 12 bases between. The CDR3 is CASSQVMTALNTEAFF. For the CDR3, the DNA is TGCGCCAGCAGCCAAGTGATGACTGCGCTGAACACTGAAGCTTTCTTT.

The chain combines TRBV29-1 with TRBJ2-2; D not certain. Trimming pared 6 bases from V and 1 base from J, leaving 6 bases between. Germline CDR1 and CDR2: SQVTM and ANQGSEA. This CDR3 has 12 residues. The CDR3 DNA reads TGCAGCGTCTACAAGAACACCGGGGAGCTGTTTTTT. Its protein is CSVYKNTGELFF.

The J gene is TRBJ1-4, the V gene TRBV28; TRBD1 is a possible D gene (5 bases). Germline-derived CDR1 and CDR2 are MDHEN and SYDVKM. The CDR3 is 15 residues long. V lost 6 bases to trimming and J lost 7 bases, with 18 bases between them. The CDR3 reads CASRPQGRSGEKLFF. The DNA of the CDR3 is TGTGCCAGCAGACCGCAGGGTCGCTCGGGTGAAAAACTGTTTTTT.

This clonotype came up once. The rearrangement joins TRBV20-1 to TRBJ1-5, with no clear D. V gave up 0 bases and J gave up 0 bases, with 9 bases separating them. This CDR3 comprises 15 residues. CDR1 DFQATT and CDR2 SNEGSKA come from the germline V gene (reference sequence). The CDR3 sequence: CSARDVRYSNQPQHF. The CDR3, as DNA: TGCAGTGCTAGAGATGTCCGATATAGCAATCAGCCCCAGCATTTT.

The CDR3 protein is CASSHPGTTRYTQYF. In DNA form, the CDR3 reads TGTGCCAGCAGTCACCCGGGGACCACCCGGTATACGCAGTATTTT. This rearrangement joins TRBV2 to TRBJ2-3; D is possibly TRBD1 or TRBD2 (5 bases each). Germline V gene data show CDR1 as SNHLY and CDR2 as FYNNEI. The CDR3 consists of 15 residues. The V end lost 5 bases, the J end lost 7 bases, and 19 bases lay between the germline ends. The full variable domain, its missing parts supplied by reference TRBV2 and TRBJ2-3, is EPEVTQTPSHQVTQMGQEVILRCVPISNHLYFYWYRQILGQKVEFLVSFYNNEISEKSEIFDDQFSVERPDGSNFTLKIRSTKLEDSAMYFCASSHPGTTRYTQYFGPGTRLTVL.

This clonotype was observed a handful of times. The chain is built from TRBV6-5 and TRBJ2-3; D may be TRBD1 (5 bases). Germline V lookup: CDR1 MNHEY, CDR2 SVGAGI. Trimming left V 6 bases short and J 0 bases short, with 13 bases between. The CDR3 totals 15 residues. In nucleotides, the CDR3 is TGTGCCAGCAGCCCAGGGCATATTAGCACAGATACGCAGTATTTT. Translation: CASSPGHISTDTQYF.

The sample holds a few counts of this clonotype. The chain has TRBV20-1 and TRBJ2-3; tentatively, D is TRBD2 (6 bases). V was shortened by 3 bases and J by 3 bases, with 13 bases between the two germline ends. The CDR3 is 14 amino acids. CDR1 DFQATT and CDR2 SNEGSKA come from the germline V gene (reference sequence). The CDR3 loop reads CSASEGLATDTQYF. The CDR3 DNA follows: TGCAGTGCTAGCGAGGGACTGGCGACAGATACGCAGTATTTT.